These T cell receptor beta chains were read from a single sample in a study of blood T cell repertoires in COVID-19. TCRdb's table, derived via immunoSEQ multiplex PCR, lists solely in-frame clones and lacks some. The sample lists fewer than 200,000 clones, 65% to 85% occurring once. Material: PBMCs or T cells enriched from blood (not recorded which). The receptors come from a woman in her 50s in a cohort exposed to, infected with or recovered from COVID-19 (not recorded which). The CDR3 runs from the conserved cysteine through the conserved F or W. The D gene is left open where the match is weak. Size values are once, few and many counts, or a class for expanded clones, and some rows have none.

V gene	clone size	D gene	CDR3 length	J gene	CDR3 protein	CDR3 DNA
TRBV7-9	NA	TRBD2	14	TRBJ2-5	CASSIQRGRETQYF	TGTGCCAGCAGCATCCAGCGGGGGAGAGAGACCCAGTACTTC
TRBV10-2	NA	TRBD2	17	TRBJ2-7	CASSTSGSVDGSYEQYF	TGCGCCAGCAGTACTAGCGGGAGCGTGGATGGCTCCTACGAGCAGTACTTC
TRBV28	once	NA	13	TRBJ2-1	CASSSGDGNEQFF	TGTGCCAGCAGTTCAGGCGATGGGAATGAGCAGTTCTTC
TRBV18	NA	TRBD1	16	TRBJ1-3	CASSPAGQSSGNTIYF	TGTGCCAGCTCACCAGCGGGACAGAGCTCTGGAAACACCATATATTTT
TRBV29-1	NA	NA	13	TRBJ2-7	CSIQAGAAYEQYF	TGCAGCATTCAGGCGGGGGCGGCCTACGAGCAGTACTTC
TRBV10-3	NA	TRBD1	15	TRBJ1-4	CAISATGATNEKLFF	TGTGCCATCAGCGCGACAGGGGCAACTAATGAAAAACTGTTTTTT
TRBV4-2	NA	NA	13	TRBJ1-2	CASSQVTDDGYTF	TGTGCCAGCAGCCAAGTGACAGACGATGGCTACACCTTC
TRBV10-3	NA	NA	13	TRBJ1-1	CAISGTGNTEAFF	TGTGCCATCAGCGGCACAGGGAACACTGAAGCTTTCTTT
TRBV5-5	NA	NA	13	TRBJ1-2	CASSFWGRDGYTF	TGTGCCAGCAGCTTTTGGGGGCGGGATGGCTACACCTTC
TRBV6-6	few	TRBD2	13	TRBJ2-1	CASSYEGRDEQFF	TGTGCCAGCAGTTACGAGGGGAGGGATGAGCAGTTCTTC
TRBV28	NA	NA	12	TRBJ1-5	CASSPYGQPQHF	TGTGCCAGCAGTCCATACGGTCAGCCCCAGCATTTT